This T cell receptor beta chain was recovered during a study of T cell changes during pregnancy in multiple sclerosis. Trimming cost V 3 bases and J 2 bases, with 5 bases left between them. This CDR3 contains 12 residues. Germline values: CDR1 SGDLS, CDR2 YYNGEE. Here immunoSEQ multiplex PCR was the method, and the copy in TCRdb shows in-frame clones only, minus some. The profile shows about 57,000 clones, around 90% of them singletons. This clone was seen only once. The sequence was collected from a female donor in good health, enrolled as a control in a pregnancy study. The specimen was peripheral blood, collected after pregnancy. This rearrangement joins TRBV9 to TRBJ1-2; unclear D gene. CDR3 in DNA: TGTGCCAGCAGCGGGCCGAACTATGGCTACACCTTC. Amino acid sequence: CASSGPNYGYTF. The entire variable domain, with the rest obtained from reference TRBV9 and TRBJ1-2, is as follows: DSGVTQTPKHLITATGQRVTLRCSPRSGDLSVYWYQQSLDQGLQFLIQYYNGEERAKGNILERFSAQQFPDLHSELNLSSLELGDSALYFCASSGPNYGYTFGSGTRLTVV.